The 27 T cell receptor beta chains given below trace back to one sample, sequenced in a study of CD8+CD57+ T cells in acquired aplastic anemia. Researchers used genomic DNA as the template to profile TCR beta VDJ and CDR3. Each CDR3 protein is one row after TCRdb ran MiXCR on the reads. In the table there are hundreds of thousands of distinct CDR3 sequences, about two thirds of which are singletons. Material for sequencing was sorted CD4+, CD8+, or CD8+CD57+ T cells (not recorded which) from PBMCs. These receptors originate from a human donor in good health, serving as a control.

This clonotype was recorded once. V gene TRBV20-1 combines with J gene TRBJ2-7; TRBD1 matches at 10 bases. CDR1 DFQATT and CDR2 SNEGSKA come from the germline V gene (reference sequence). J was trimmed by 8 bases and V by 3 bases; bases with no gene match: 7. The CDR3 runs 13 residues. CDR3 sequence (DNA): TGCAGTGCTAGGGCCCCGACAGGGGGCAAGCAGTACTTC. It translates to CSARAPTGGKQYF.

This rearrangement joins TRBV2 to TRBJ2-1; D call uncertain. The V end lost 6 bases, the J end lost 13 bases, and 19 bases lay between the germline ends. The CDR3 covers 13 residues. Germline lookup yields CDR1 SNHLY and CDR2 FYNNEI. The CDR3: CASRLGRNTEQFF. The CDR3 nucleotides are TGTGCCAGCAGGTTAGGACGAAACACTGAACAGTTCTTC.

The chain uses TRBV19 and TRBJ2-1; TRBD2 might be the D (5 bases). The V gene's germline CDR1 is LNHDA and CDR2 SQIVND (reference sequence). V lost 7 bases to trimming and J lost 7 bases, with 23 bases between them. CDR3 length equals 16 residues. Here the CDR3 reads CASNNPRGREGNEQFF. Here the CDR3 DNA reads TGTGCCAGTAATAATCCCCGGGGAAGGGAAGGGAATGAGCAGTTCTTC.

This clonotype was counted at least ten times. V gene TRBV19 combines with J gene TRBJ2-7; 9 nucleotides match TRBD1. The CDR3 loop spans 14 amino acids. CDR1 and CDR2 from the germline V gene are LNHDA and SQIVND (reference sequence). The junction had 7 bases not matched to a gene; V was cut back by 7 bases and J by 3 bases. This CDR3 is CASTDSTGGYEQYF. The DNA of the CDR3 is TGTGCCAGTACTGATTCGACAGGGGGCTACGAGCAGTACTTC.

Worth noting for this clonotype: An end of the junction differs from the germline gene, which may be a read error. The CDR3 sequence is CASSPAGGAFNEQSF. The CDR3 nucleotides read TGTGCCAGCAGCCCTGCCGGGGGGGCCTTCAATGAGCAGTCCTTC. The chain employs TRBV12-3 or TRBV12-4 and TRBJ2-1, with 8 bases that match TRBD2. CDR3 length: 15 residues.

This clonotype was observed at least ten times. The chain links TRBV6-5 to TRBJ1-2, with D maybe TRBD1 (5 bases). Germline V gene data show CDR1 as MNHEY and CDR2 as SVGAGI. The CDR3 runs 14 residues. Trimming cost V 6 bases and J 7 bases, with 18 bases left between them. CDR3 residues: CASSESGLGTGYTF. In DNA form, the CDR3 reads TGTGCCAGCAGCGAGTCCGGGCTGGGGACTGGCTACACCTTC.

This rearrangement joins TRBV4-1 to TRBJ2-3; D assignment may be TRBD1 or TRBD2 (5 bases each). The CDR3 consists of 16 residues. Trimming removed 0 bases at V and 10 bases at J, with 20 bases between. Germline CDR1 and CDR2: MGHRA and YSYEKL. This CDR3 reads CASSQDPTVPGTAQYF. Here the CDR3 DNA reads TGCGCCAGCAGCCAAGACCCAACCGTCCCTGGGACGGCGCAGTATTTT.

The genes are TRBV11-2 and TRBJ1-2; perhaps TRBD1 as D (5 bases). The CDR3 loop spans 17 amino acids. The V gene lost 5 bases and the J gene lost 6 bases, with 25 bases spanning the gap. Looked up from germline, CDR1 is SGHAT and CDR2 is FQNNGV. The CDR3 DNA is TGTGCCAGCAGCCGCCGACAGAACACTGAAGCTTTTAATGGCTACACCTTC. Translation gives CASSRRQNTEAFNGYTF. The full variable domain, its missing parts supplied by reference TRBV11-2 and TRBJ1-2, is EAGVAQSPRYKIIEKRQSVAFWCNPISGHATLYWYQQILGQGPKLLIQFQNNGVVDDSQLPKDRFSAERLKGVDSTLKIQPAKLEDSAVYLCASSRRQNTEAFNGYTFGSGTRLTVV.

This clonotype has only one observation. Since the CDR3 does not end with the conserved phenylalanine or tryptophan, this likely comes from a read error. This chain joins TRBV7-3 and TRBJ1-2; a possible D gene is TRBD1 (6 bases). The CDR3 has 11 amino acids. Germline V gene lookup returns CDR1 SGHTA and CDR2 FQGTGA. V shed 6 bases and J shed 11 bases, with 13 bases lying between them. The CDR3 sequence is CASSTGREYTD. CDR3 DNA: TGTGCCAGCAGTACAGGGCGCGAGTACACCGAC.

The chain couples TRBV7-2 to TRBJ1-5; D unresolved. The CDR3 has 14 residues. Germline values: CDR1 SGHTA, CDR2 FQGNSA. V shed 4 bases and J shed 12 bases, with 19 bases lying between them. In nucleotides, the CDR3 is TGTGCCAGCAGCTCCCAGCGAGGTGGGAAGCACCAGCATTTT. Residues: CASSSQRGGKHQHF.

The chain links TRBV7-9 to TRBJ1-4; the D gene is possibly TRBD1 (5 bases). CDR3 length equals 16 residues. The germline gives CDR1 SEHNR, CDR2 FQNEAQ (reference sequence). Trimming pared 1 base from V and 8 bases from J, leaving 17 bases between. CDR3 loop: CASSLGMGGRKEKLFF. The CDR3 DNA follows: TGTGCCAGCAGCTTAGGGATGGGGGGAAGAAAGGAAAAACTGTTTTTT.

The sample holds one count of this clonotype. The chain recombines TRBV12-3 or TRBV12-4 with TRBJ2-2, with a weak D call TRBD1 (5 bases). The CDR3 sequence is 15 residues long. V lost 6 bases to trimming and J lost 5 bases, with 16 bases between them. CDR3 DNA: TGTGCCAGCAGGCAGTCCAGGGTTGGAACCGGGGAGCTGTTTTTT. Protein product: CASRQSRVGTGELFF.

This chain connects TRBV7-2 to TRBJ2-7, with D perhaps given as TRBD1 or TRBD2 (5 bases each). The CDR3 consists of 15 residues. V was clipped by 3 bases and J by 12 bases, with 24 bases between them. The germline V gene encodes CDR1 SGHTA and CDR2 FQGNSA. As DNA, the CDR3 is TGTGCCAGCAGCTTTACCTATGGGGGAAACTTCGATTCGTACTTC. Protein product: CASSFTYGGNFDSYF.

This sequence joins TRBV6-5 and TRBJ1-6; 9 nucleotides line up with TRBD1. The CDR3 runs to 15 residues. From germline, CDR1 is MNHEY and CDR2 SVGAGI. V gave up 8 bases and J gave up 7 bases; unmatched junction bases: 9. This CDR3 reads CASLLGDRANSPLHF. The CDR3 region has the DNA TGTGCCAGCCTGTTGGGGGACAGGGCCAATTCACCCCTCCACTTT.

This clonotype showed up just a few times. The chain combines TRBV19 with TRBJ1-5; D is possibly TRBD1 (6 bases). The CDR3 runs to 14 residues. The V gene's germline CDR1 is LNHDA and CDR2 SQIVND (reference sequence). With 5 bases removed from V and 1 base from J, the gap between germline ends came to 9 bases. The CDR3, as DNA: TGTGCCAGTAGTTCAACAGGGAGCAATCAGCCCCAGCATTTT. Its protein is CASSSTGSNQPQHF.

Turning to this clonotype: The junction and the germline gene differ at one end; a read error may be behind it. The chain recombines TRBV7-9 with TRBJ2-3, with a tentative D call TRBD1 (5 bases). Germline-derived CDR1 and CDR2 are SEHNR and FQNEAQ (reference sequence). The CDR3 has 14 residues. The CDR3 sequence is CASSFMTDIPPTSF. The CDR3 coding sequence is TGTGCCAGCAGCTTTATGACAGACATTCCTCCTACGAGCTTT.

The J gene is TRBJ2-5, the V gene TRBV7-2; 7 nucleotides align to TRBD2. Germline V gene data show CDR1 as SGHTA and CDR2 as FQGNSA. The CDR3 is 15 amino acids. V shed 5 bases and J 4 bases; nucleotides not matched to a gene: 10. CDR3 residues: CASSAGAGRAETQYF. For the CDR3, the DNA is TGTGCCAGCAGCGCCGGCGCGGGGAGGGCAGAGACCCAGTACTTC.

About this clonotype: Given a much more abundant clone one base away, this may be a read error. No conserved phenylalanine or tryptophan is present at the end of the CDR3, so a read error is the likely explanation. The chain carries TRBV12-3 or TRBV12-4 and TRBJ1-1; 9 positions match TRBD1. There are 14 residues in the CDR3. Losses at the gene ends were 6 bases for V and 5 bases for J; bases not matched to a gene: 7. In nucleotides, the CDR3 is TGTGCCAGCAGCCCAAACAGGGGGCGAACTGAAGCTTTCTCT. This codes for CASSPNRGRTEAFS.

J is TRBJ2-1 and V is TRBV7-3, with TRBD2 matching over 11 bases. There are 16 residues in the CDR3. V was clipped by 5 bases and J by 2 bases; unmatched bases: 5. Germline V gives CDR1 SGHTA, CDR2 FQGTGA. CDR3: CASSETSGGAYNEQFF. The CDR3 DNA sequence: TGTGCCAGCAGCGAAACTAGCGGGGGCGCCTACAATGAGCAGTTCTTC.

The table lists this clonotype with a count of one. Relative to the germline gene, one junction end is altered; a read error may explain this. The V and J genes are TRBV7-2 and TRBJ2-7; no definite D call. Germline V CDR1 and CDR2: SGHTA, FQGNSA. This CDR3 region has 13 residues. This CDR3 reads CASSLSRASEQYF. CDR3 nucleotide sequence: TGTGCCAGCAGCTTATCCCGCGCCTCGGAGCAGTATTTC.

Regarding this clonotype: Sequence at one end of the junction differs from germline and may be a read error. This chain uses TRBV5-1 with TRBJ1-2; TRBD1 agrees at 8 bases. CDR3 length equals 16 residues. Germline V gene data show CDR1 as SGHRS and CDR2 as YFSETQ. The CDR3 here is CATSRPGQAAGYGYTF. The CDR3 DNA is TGCGCCACCAGCAGGCCGGGACAGGCGGCTGGCTATGGCTACACCTTC. The full variable domain, rest sourced from reference TRBV5-1 and TRBJ1-2, is KAGVTQTPRYLIKTRGQQVTLSCSPISGHRSVSWYQQTPGQGLQFLFEYFSETQRNKGNFPGRFSGRQFSNSRSEMNVSTLELGDSALYLCATSRPGQAAGYGYTFGSGTRLTVV.

The count of this clonotype is one. J is TRBJ2-4 and V is TRBV4-2; 9 bases are a match to TRBD1. The CDR3 totals 15 residues. Germline V CDR1 and CDR2: LGHNA, YNFKEQ. V lost 2 bases to trimming and J lost 5 bases; unmatched junction nucleotides: 4. The CDR3 spells CASSQPGQGENIQYF. The CDR3 region has the DNA TGTGCCAGCAGCCAACCGGGACAGGGAGAAAACATTCAGTACTTC.

The V gene is TRBV5-1, the J gene TRBJ1-3; D uncertain. V was shortened by 4 bases and J by 0 bases, with 14 bases between the two germline ends. This CDR3 region has 16 residues. Germline assignment: CDR1 SGHRS and CDR2 YFSETQ. In nucleotides, the CDR3 is TGCGCCAGCAGCCTAGCGCGGGAAGCCTCTGGAAACACCATATATTTT. Translated, it gives CASSLAREASGNTIYF. Supplemented by reference TRBV5-1 and TRBJ1-3, the full variable domain reads KAGVTQTPRYLIKTRGQQVTLSCSPISGHRSVSWYQQTPGQGLQFLFEYFSETQRNKGNFPGRFSGRQFSNSRSEMNVSTLELGDSALYLCASSLAREASGNTIYFGEGSWLTVV.

A word on this clonotype: This CDR3 fails to terminate in the conserved phenylalanine or tryptophan, so it likely reflects a read error. The DNA is left out, because the CDR3 cannot be placed on it with certainty; the CDR3 is given as TCRdb lists it. The chain combines TRBV2 with TRBJ2-7; no check of the table's D call, TRBD1, against the DNA was made. The CDR3 is 15 residues long, ends included. Germline V CDR1 and CDR2: SNHLY, FYNNEI. CDR3 protein: CASGLDRAAGYTFGS.

On this clonotype itself: A junction boundary mismatches the germline segment, possibly from a read error. The rearrangement uses TRBV7-3 and TRBJ2-2, with a weak D call TRBD1 (6 bases). CDR3 length: 14 residues. Germline CDR1 is SGHTA and CDR2 is FQGTGA. The CDR3 coding sequence is TGTGCCAGCAGGGGGGACATGATCGCCGGGGTGCAGATCTTT. Protein: CASRGDMIAGVQIF.

This clonotype was observed a single time. This rearrangement joins TRBV7-8 to TRBJ2-4, with no clear D. CDR3 length: 16 amino acids. CDR1 is SGHVS, CDR2 FQNEAQ, per germline. V lost 0 bases, J lost 10 bases, and 19 bases lay in between. Written as DNA, the CDR3 is TGTGCCAGCAGCTTAGCTGAAAATCAGCCCCAGCATATTCAGTACTTC. Protein product: CASSLAENQPQHIQYF.

The J gene is TRBJ2-7, the V gene TRBV18; 7 nucleotides match TRBD1. Germline-derived CDR1 and CDR2 are KGHSH and LQKENI. CDR3 length: 16 residues. Unmatched junction bases numbered 10, after V lost 3 bases and J lost 2 bases. CDR3 nucleotides: TGTGCCAGCTCACCCACAGGGGTCCTTCCTACCTACGAGCAGTACTTC. This translates into CASSPTGVLPTYEQYF.